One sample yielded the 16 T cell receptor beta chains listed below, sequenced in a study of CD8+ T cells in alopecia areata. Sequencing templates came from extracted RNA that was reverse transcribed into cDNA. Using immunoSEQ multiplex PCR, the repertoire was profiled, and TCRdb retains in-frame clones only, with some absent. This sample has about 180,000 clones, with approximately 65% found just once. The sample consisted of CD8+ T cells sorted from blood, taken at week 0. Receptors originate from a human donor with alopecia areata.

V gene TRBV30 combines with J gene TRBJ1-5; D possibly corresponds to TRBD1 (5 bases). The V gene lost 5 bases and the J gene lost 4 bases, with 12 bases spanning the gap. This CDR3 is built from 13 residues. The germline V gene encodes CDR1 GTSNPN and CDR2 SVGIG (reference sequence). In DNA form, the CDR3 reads TGTGCCTGGGGGGCCGACTGGAATCAGCCCCAGCATTTT. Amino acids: CAWGADWNQPQHF.

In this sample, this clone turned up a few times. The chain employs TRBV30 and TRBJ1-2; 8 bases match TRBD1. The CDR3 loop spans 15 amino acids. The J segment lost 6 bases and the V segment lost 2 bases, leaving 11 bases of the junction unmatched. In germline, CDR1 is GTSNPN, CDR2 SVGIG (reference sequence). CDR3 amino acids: CAWSWTGPEYDGYTF. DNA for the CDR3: TGTGCCTGGAGTTGGACAGGGCCAGAGTACGATGGCTACACCTTC.

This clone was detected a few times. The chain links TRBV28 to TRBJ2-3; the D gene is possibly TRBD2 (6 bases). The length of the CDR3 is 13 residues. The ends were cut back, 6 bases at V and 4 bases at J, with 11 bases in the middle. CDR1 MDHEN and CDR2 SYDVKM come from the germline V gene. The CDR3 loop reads CASSDGTSDTQYF. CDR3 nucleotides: TGTGCCAGCAGCGACGGGACTTCAGATACGCAGTATTTT.

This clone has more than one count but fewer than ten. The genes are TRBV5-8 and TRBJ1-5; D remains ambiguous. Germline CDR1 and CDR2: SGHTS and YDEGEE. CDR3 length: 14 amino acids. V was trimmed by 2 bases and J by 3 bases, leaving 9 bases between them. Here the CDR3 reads CASSFTDSNQPQHF. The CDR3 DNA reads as TGTGCCAGCAGCTTTACCGATTCCAATCAGCCCCAGCATTTT.

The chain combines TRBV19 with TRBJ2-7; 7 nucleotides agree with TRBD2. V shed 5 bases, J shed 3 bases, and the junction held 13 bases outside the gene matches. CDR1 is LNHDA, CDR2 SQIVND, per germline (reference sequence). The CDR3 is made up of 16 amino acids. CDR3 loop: CASSYTLRGEFYEQYF. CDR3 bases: TGTGCCAGTAGTTACACCCTCCGGGGGGAGTTCTACGAGCAGTACTTC.

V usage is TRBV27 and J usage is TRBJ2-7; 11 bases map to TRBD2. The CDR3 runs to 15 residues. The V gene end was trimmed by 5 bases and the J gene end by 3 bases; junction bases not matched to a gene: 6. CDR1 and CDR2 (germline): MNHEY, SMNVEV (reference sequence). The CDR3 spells CASSAFSGGVYEQYF. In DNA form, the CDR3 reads TGTGCCAGCAGTGCTTTTAGCGGGGGGGTCTACGAGCAGTACTTC.

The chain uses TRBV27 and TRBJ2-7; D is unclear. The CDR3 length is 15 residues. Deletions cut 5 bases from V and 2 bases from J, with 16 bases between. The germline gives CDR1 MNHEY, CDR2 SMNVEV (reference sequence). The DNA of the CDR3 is TGTGCCAGCAGTCCACTGTCCGTTCGTGCCTACGAGCAGTACTTC. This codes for CASSPLSVRAYEQYF.

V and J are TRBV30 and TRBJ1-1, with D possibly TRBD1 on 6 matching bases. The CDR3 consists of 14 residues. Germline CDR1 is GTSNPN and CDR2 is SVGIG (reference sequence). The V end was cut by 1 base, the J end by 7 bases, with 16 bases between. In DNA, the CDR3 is TGTGCCTGGAGTGCCCGGGACACCAACTATGAAGCTTTCTTT. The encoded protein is CAWSARDTNYEAFF.

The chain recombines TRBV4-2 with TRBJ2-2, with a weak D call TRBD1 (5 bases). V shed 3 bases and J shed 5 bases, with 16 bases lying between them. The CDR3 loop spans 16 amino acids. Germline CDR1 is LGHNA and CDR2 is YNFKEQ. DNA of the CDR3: TGTGCCAGCAGCCATACCAACAGGATTGGGACCGGGGAGCTGTTTTTT. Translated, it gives CASSHTNRIGTGELFF.

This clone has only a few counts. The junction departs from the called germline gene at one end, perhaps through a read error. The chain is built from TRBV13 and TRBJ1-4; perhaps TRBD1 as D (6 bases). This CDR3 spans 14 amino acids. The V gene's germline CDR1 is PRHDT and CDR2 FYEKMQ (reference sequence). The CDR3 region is CASSLGQFNEKLFF. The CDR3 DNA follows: TGTGCCAGCAGCCTAGGACAGTTTAATGAAAAACTGTTTTTT.

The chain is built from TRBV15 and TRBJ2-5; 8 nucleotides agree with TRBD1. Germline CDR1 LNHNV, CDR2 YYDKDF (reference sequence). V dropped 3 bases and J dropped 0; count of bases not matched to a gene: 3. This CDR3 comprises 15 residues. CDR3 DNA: TGTGCCACCAGCAGGAGGGACAGGTACCAAGAGACCCAGTACTTC. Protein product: CATSRRDRYQETQYF.

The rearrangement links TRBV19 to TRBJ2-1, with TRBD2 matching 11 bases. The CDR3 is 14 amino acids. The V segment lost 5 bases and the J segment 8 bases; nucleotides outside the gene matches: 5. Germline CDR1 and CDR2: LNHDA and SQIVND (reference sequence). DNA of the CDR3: TGTGCCAGTAGTCCAACTAGCGGGGGTTATGAGCAGTTCTTC. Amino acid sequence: CASSPTSGGYEQFF.

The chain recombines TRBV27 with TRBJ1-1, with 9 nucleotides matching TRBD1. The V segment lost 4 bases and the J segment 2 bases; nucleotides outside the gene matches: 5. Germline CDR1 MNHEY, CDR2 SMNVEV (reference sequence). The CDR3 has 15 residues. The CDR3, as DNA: TGTGCCAGCAGTTGGGGACAGGGAGGAAACACTGAAGCTTTCTTT. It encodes CASSWGQGGNTEAFF.

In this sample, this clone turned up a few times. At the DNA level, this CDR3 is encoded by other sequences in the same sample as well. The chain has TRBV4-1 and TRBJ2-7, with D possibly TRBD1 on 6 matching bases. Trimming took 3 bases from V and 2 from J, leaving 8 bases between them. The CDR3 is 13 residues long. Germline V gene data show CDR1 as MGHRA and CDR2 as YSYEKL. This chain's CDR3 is CASSQDRTYEQYF. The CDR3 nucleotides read TGCGCCAGCAGCCAGGACAGAACCTACGAGCAGTACTTC.

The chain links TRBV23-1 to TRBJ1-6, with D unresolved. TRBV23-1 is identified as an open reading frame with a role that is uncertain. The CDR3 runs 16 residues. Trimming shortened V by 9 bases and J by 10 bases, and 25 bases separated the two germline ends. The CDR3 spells CASQRSYSGLGSPLHF. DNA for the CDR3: TGCGCCAGTCAAAGGTCGTATAGCGGGTTAGGATCACCCCTCCACTTT.

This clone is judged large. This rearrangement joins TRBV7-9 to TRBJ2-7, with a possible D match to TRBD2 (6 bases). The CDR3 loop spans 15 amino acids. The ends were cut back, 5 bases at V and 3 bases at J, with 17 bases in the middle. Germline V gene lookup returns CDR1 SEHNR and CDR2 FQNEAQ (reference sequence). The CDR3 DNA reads TGTGCCAGCAGCAGCAGAGATCTCGGGGGCTACGAGCAGTACTTC. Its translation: CASSSRDLGGYEQYF.